The 13 T cell receptor beta chains presented below share a single source sample, sequenced in a study of T cell responses to AZD1222 COVID-19 vaccine. Only in-frame clones appear in the TCRdb table, and some are missing; sequencing was by immunoSEQ multiplex PCR. The sample includes tens of thousands of clones, just over 90% of them seen just once. This sample comprised peripheral blood, obtained 28 days after the second AZD1222 dose. These TCRs come from an adult who received the AZD1222 COVID-19 vaccine.

The rearrangement links TRBV6-2 or TRBV6-3 to TRBJ2-3; 9 bases fit TRBD2. This CDR3 has 16 amino acids. The V and J ends lost 5 bases and 2 bases, in that order; junction bases with no gene match: 8. The germline V gene has CDR1 MNHEY and CDR2 SVGEGT. Here the CDR3 DNA reads TGTGCCAGCAGTGGACTAGCGACTACTATCACAGATACGCAGTATTTT. This gives the protein CASSGLATTITDTQYF.

The rearrangement uses TRBV2 and TRBJ2-5; D not certain. Germline-derived CDR1 and CDR2 are SNHLY and FYNNEI. This CDR3 spans 14 amino acids. Trimming removed 3 bases at V and 2 bases at J, with 10 bases between. CDR3 sequence reads: CASSERRSQETQYF. The CDR3 DNA is TGTGCCAGCAGTGAGCGACGGTCACAAGAGACCCAGTACTTC.

The chain links TRBV5-1 to TRBJ2-1, with 12 positions matching TRBD2. V shed 0 bases and J 8 bases; nucleotides not matched to a gene: 3. The CDR3 loop spans 15 amino acids. Per germline, CDR1 SGHRS and CDR2 YFSETQ. The chain's CDR3 is CASSLGLAGADEQFF. For the CDR3, the DNA is TGCGCCAGCAGCTTGGGACTAGCGGGGGCCGATGAGCAGTTCTTC.

The genes are TRBV4-2 and TRBJ1-2, with 9 bases that match TRBD1. Germline lookup yields CDR1 LGHNA and CDR2 YNFKEQ. The junction had 3 bases not matched to a gene; V was cut back by 1 base and J by 0 bases. This CDR3 is 16 amino acids long. CDR3 DNA: TGTGCCAGCAGCCAAGGGACAGGGGCGTCTAACTATGGCTACACCTTC. Translation: CASSQGTGASNYGYTF.

This clone occurred once. This chain joins TRBV3-1 (or the pseudogene TRBV3-2) and TRBJ1-3; no reliable D call. The CDR3 extends over 13 amino acids. The V gene lost 4 bases and the J gene lost 4 bases, with 8 bases spanning the gap. Germline V gives CDR1 LGHDT, CDR2 YNNKEL (reference sequence). In DNA, the CDR3 is TGTGCCAGCAGCCGTCTCTTGGGAAACACCATATATTTT. Translation gives CASSRLLGNTIYF.

The chain joins TRBV5-1 to TRBJ2-3; D not resolved. Trimming took off 0 bases at V and 4 bases at J, with 9 bases between the two ends. Germline-derived CDR1 and CDR2 are SGHRS and YFSETQ. The CDR3 sequence is 14 residues long. This CDR3 reads CASSLGGNPDTQYF. The CDR3, as DNA: TGCGCCAGCAGCTTGGGGGGAAACCCAGATACGCAGTATTTT.

The chain uses TRBV3-1 (or the pseudogene TRBV3-2) and TRBJ2-7; 8 nucleotides match TRBD1. After removal of 2 bases from V and 4 bases from J, the junction contained 7 bases not matched to a gene. Looked up from germline, CDR1 is LGHDT and CDR2 is YNNKEL (reference sequence). The CDR3 loop spans 15 amino acids. The CDR3: CASSQKRTGIYEQYF. The CDR3 coding sequence is TGTGCCAGCAGCCAAAAAAGGACAGGGATTTACGAGCAGTACTTC.

The J gene is TRBJ1-5, the V gene TRBV6-2 or TRBV6-3; 8 bases line up with TRBD1. V gave up 6 bases and J gave up 7 bases; unmatched junction bases: 17. The CDR3 extends over 17 amino acids. Germline CDR1 MNHEY, CDR2 SVGEGT. For the CDR3, the DNA is TGTGCCAGCAGCCCTCGCACCGTCAGGGGGCTCGGGCAGCCCCAGCATTTT. It translates to CASSPRTVRGLGQPQHF.

The V call is TRBV18, the J call TRBJ1-1; possibly TRBD1 for D (6 bases). The V end lost 2 bases, the J end lost 1 base, and 11 bases lay between the germline ends. CDR3 length equals 15 residues. Per germline, CDR1 KGHSH and CDR2 LQKENI. The CDR3 loop is CASSPSSGENTEAFF. CDR3 bases: TGTGCCAGCTCACCATCGTCAGGGGAGAACACTGAAGCTTTCTTT.

This chain joins TRBV5-6 and TRBJ1-3; D is unresolved. The CDR3 covers 15 residues. V gave up 2 bases and J gave up 4 bases, with 13 bases separating them. The germline V gene has CDR1 SGHDT and CDR2 YYEEEE. The CDR3 loop reads CASSLGSNTGNTIYF. CDR3 nucleotide sequence: TGTGCCAGCAGCTTAGGCAGCAATACGGGAAACACCATATATTTT.

J is TRBJ2-2 and V is TRBV3-1 (or the pseudogene TRBV3-2); TRBD2 aligns across 8 bases. The CDR3 covers 20 residues. Trimming cost V 4 bases and J 2 bases; bases outside gene matches: 18. Germline V gives CDR1 LGHDT, CDR2 YNNKEL (reference sequence). CDR3 in amino acids: CASSLLDPFAGGPNTGELFF. CDR3 DNA sequence: TGTGCCAGCAGCCTCCTTGACCCGTTCGCGGGAGGCCCTAACACCGGGGAGCTGTTTTTT.

The CDR3 nucleotides read TGCGCCAGCAGCCAACGGACTAGCGGGGGTCTGCAGGAGACCCAGTACTTC. It yields the protein CASSQRTSGGLQETQYF. V is TRBV5-1 and J is TRBJ2-5; TRBD2 matches 13 bases. V was pared by 4 bases and J by 5 bases, with 11 bases of the junction left unmatched. CDR1 and CDR2 (germline): SGHRS, YFSETQ. This CDR3 is 17 amino acids long.

This chain connects TRBV11-3 to TRBJ2-2; TRBD1 matches at 8 bases. The CDR3 runs 17 residues. V shed 1 base and J 2 bases; nucleotides not matched to a gene: 6. The germline CDR1 and CDR2 sequences are SGHNT and YENEEA. The CDR3 is CASSLGLQGANTGELFF. As DNA, the CDR3 is TGTGCCAGCAGCTTAGGCTTGCAGGGGGCTAACACCGGGGAGCTGTTTTTT.